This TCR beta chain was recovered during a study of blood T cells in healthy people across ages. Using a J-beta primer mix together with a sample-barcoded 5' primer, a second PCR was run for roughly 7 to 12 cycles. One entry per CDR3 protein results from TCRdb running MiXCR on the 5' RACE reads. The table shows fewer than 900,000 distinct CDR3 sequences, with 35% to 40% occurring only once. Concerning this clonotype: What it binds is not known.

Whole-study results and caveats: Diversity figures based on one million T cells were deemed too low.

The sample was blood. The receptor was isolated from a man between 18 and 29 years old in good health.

CDR3 nucleotides: TGTGCCAGCAGCCAGGACTCAGTCTACACAGATACGCAGTATTTT. Translation gives CASSQDSVYTDTQYF. The V and J genes are TRBV5-4 and TRBJ2-3; TRBD2 is a possible D gene (5 bases). Germline V gene sequence: CDR1 SGHNT, CDR2 YYREEE (reference sequence). This CDR3 is 15 amino acids long. Trimming left V 4 bases short and J 2 bases short, with 14 bases between.